This T cell receptor (beta chain) is from a study of blood T cell repertoires in COVID-19. The method was immunoSEQ multiplex PCR; TCRdb's version includes in-frame clones alone and lacks a portion of them. The sample carries approximately 280,000 clones, approximately 88% recorded once. Material for sequencing was peripheral blood. The source of this sequence is a human donor with COVID-19, enrolled during active disease. The donor label of this sample is uncertain.

CDR3 coding DNA: TGTGCCACCACCCTTGGGGCGGGAGGGCCGGGCAATGAGCAGTTCTTC. Protein: CATTLGAGGPGNEQFF. The chain has TRBV9 and TRBJ2-1; TRBD2 matches at 9 bases. The germline CDR1 and CDR2 sequences are SGDLS and YYNGEE. The V gene end was trimmed by 9 bases and the J gene end by 6 bases; junction bases not matched to a gene: 16. This CDR3 is built from 16 residues.